The sequence of this T cell receptor beta chain was determined in a study of beta chain features in type 1 diabetes (dated by TCRdb to 2016 to 2018). Regarding the research as a whole: No differences in mean age, gender distribution, total cell number or subset yield were found between patients and healthy donors. A total of 85 million to 140 million sorted cells were examined across all samples, and the number of cells per subset was strongly correlated with RNA yield. The study compared the TCRB repertoires of sorted circulating CD4+ T cell subsets in recently diagnosed type 1 diabetes patients with those in matched healthy donors. Naive and central memory subsets were obtained from all 30 or so donors, but regulatory and stem cell-like memory subsets were isolated from only 8 patients and roughly eight healthy donors.

From each donor, a single peripheral blood sample of 90 to 150 mL on average was drawn into heparinised tubes. Using a panel that included CD45RO, CCR7, CD25, CD127, CD95 and CD27, naive, central memory, regulatory and stem cell-like memory CD4+ T cells were sorted on a BD FACSAria II. Every sorted population had a purity above 95%. PBMCs were separated immediately by Lymphoprep density gradient centrifugation and were stained directly, without being cultured. To minimize batch effects, samples were stained and sorted in pairs, one healthy donor with one patient per experiment. V is cut by 4 bases and J by 0 bases, and the space between the germline ends is 10 bases. CDR1 SGHNT and CDR2 YYREEE are derived from the germline V gene (reference sequence). CDR3 length: 14 amino acids, cysteine to phenylalanine. Left in the record is the CDR3 DNA by itself, 42 bases read in frame from the first base. Results and caveats for the whole study, not just this receptor: Fewer insertions and more nucleotide deletions at VDJ recombination sites were observed in patients with type 1 diabetes, implying thymic rearrangement abnormalities. A moderate but significant shortening of TCRB CDR3 length was observed in type 1 diabetes patients in all four CD4+ subsets. Naive, central memory and regulatory TCRB repertoires appeared to be more similar among patients than among healthy donors. PCR might favor shorter templates, but patient and control samples were amplified and corrected together, so any skew would affect both groups equally. Because cDNA rather than genomic DNA was sequenced, highly expressing activated cells could have been over-represented, although no difference in activation and CD3 levels was found between groups. Because small numbers of individuals were included in the HLA sub-analyses, any influence of HLA type on TCRB rearrangement was left unresolved.

Of note for this clone: Its target antigen remains unknown. One base away there is no much larger clone; base qualities are not given.

All of the isolated RNA was reverse transcribed with the High Capacity cDNA Reverse Transcription Kit, so expressed TCRB transcripts were sequenced. Naive, central memory and regulatory T cell samples underwent deep immunoSEQ sequencing, averaging about 3.57 million total reads per sample. Sorted cells were lysed in RLT buffer, and RNA was extracted using DNase-treated RNeasy Micro or Mini kits according to cell number. To prevent cross-contamination, each cell subset was processed individually, whereas patient and healthy donor samples were processed jointly. TCRB sequences were amplified from cDNA with the immunoSEQ multiplex PCR, producing 87-bp fragments spanning the CDR3 region. Sequencing of the amplicons was performed on the Illumina HiSeq platform. In the paper's pipeline: Synthetic template baselines were used to correct PCR bias computationally, reads within Hamming distance 2 were collapsed, and singletons that could not be merged were discarded. By aligning reads against IMGT, V, D and J genes, CDR3 length, and insertions or deletions at six rearrangement sites were assigned. Within each subset, clonotype counts were normalized to sorted cell number, and only after that were true diversity and Gini coefficients computed with the tcR R package. The overlap coefficient, calculated on TCRB nucleotide sequences, was used to quantify repertoire sharing. Out-of-frame TCRB sequences from naive cells were analyzed to stand in for the pre-selection repertoire. What TCRdb holds here is the immuneACCESS table cut down to in-frame rearrangements. Part of the clones is not present; checked against another copy, under half of the missing clones reflect an unresolved V gene, and the others are unexplained. D and trimming were read from the DNA, whereas the V and J calls and clone size are those reported in that table. For this sample there are around 250,000 clones; approximately 13% appear just once. The top ten constitute roughly 0.019% of the sample.

The sequencing input was naive CD4+ T cells from blood. What this sample's cell subset or site label stands for: true naive CD4+ T cells. The rearrangement combines TRBV5-4 with TRBJ2-5, with TRBD2 as a weak D call on 6 bases. The sequence came from a young man with type 1 diabetes. The DNA reads as follows: TGTGCCAGCAGCACGGGACTCTACCAAGAGACCCAGTACTTC. Protein translation: CASSTGLYQETQYF.